Listed below are T cell receptor beta chains from one sample, sequenced in a study of blood T cell repertoires in COVID-19. Sequenced by immunoSEQ multiplex PCR; TCRdb stores in-frame clones only, minus some. The sample shows approximately 260,000 clones, roughly four fifths of them seen only once. The sample comprised peripheral blood. These receptors all stem from a woman aged 60-75 years with active or convalescent COVID-19. Both conserved end residues are part of each CDR3. A D gene is named only where the DNA matches it firmly. Not all rows give a size; the values are once, few, many and, for expanded clones, a class.

>TRBD1|TRBJ1-2|NA|TRBV5-1
TGCGCCAGCAGCTTGACAGGGGGCTCGTATGGCTACACCTTC
CASSLTGGSYGYTF
>NA|TRBJ1-1|NA|TRBV11-1
TGTGCCAGCACTCTGAATGCGATGAACACTGAAGCTTTCTTT
CASTLNAMNTEAFF
>NA|TRBJ1-1|NA|TRBV3-1/TRBV3-2
TGTGCCAGCAGCCCCCCGGGACCTCTCCCCGGGGGCACTGAAGCTTTCTTT
CASSPPGPLPGGTEAFF
>TRBD1|TRBJ1-5|NA|TRBV2
TGTGCCAGCAGGTGGGACAGGGAGCAGCCCCAGCATTTT
CASRWDREQPQHF
>TRBD1|TRBJ1-1|NA|TRBV6-2/TRBV6-3
TGTGCCAGCAGTGTGACAGGGGGCGGTGAAGCTTTCTTT
CASSVTGGGEAFF
>TRBD2|TRBJ2-1|NA|TRBV5-1
TGCTCCGAGGGGTGGGAGGGCTCCTACAATGAGCAGTTCTTC
CSEGWEGSYNEQFF
>TRBD2|TRBJ2-3|NA|TRBV3-1/TRBV3-2
TGTGCCAGCAGCCTCTCTAGCGGGGGGGCATACACAGATACGCAGTATTTT
CASSLSSGGAYTDTQYF
>TRBD1|TRBJ2-7|NA|TRBV27
TGTGCCAGCAGACCCCGGGACAGGGGCGTCTCGAGCTCCTACGAGCAGTACTTC
CASRPRDRGVSSSYEQYF
>TRBD1|TRBJ1-2|NA|TRBV2
TGTGCCAGCAAAATACGGGACAGGGTCCCCTATGGCTACACCTTC
CASKIRDRVPYGYTF
>TRBD1|TRBJ1-1|NA|TRBV5-6
TGTGCCAGCAAAAGGGGGCTAAACACTGAAGCTTTCTTT
CASKRGLNTEAFF
>TRBD1|TRBJ1-1|NA|TRBV5-1
TGCGCCAGCAGCGTTGGACAGGGGGCGAACACTGAAGCTTTCTTT
CASSVGQGANTEAFF
>NA|TRBJ1-1|NA|TRBV5-4
TGTGCCAGCAGCTTGGACAGCCTTGAAGCTTTCTTT
CASSLDSLEAFF
>NA|TRBJ1-3|NA|TRBV15
TGTGCCACCAGCAGAGCTTTTGGACAGCGAGGACGAAACACCATATATTTT
CATSRAFGQRGRNTIYF
>NA|TRBJ2-7|NA|TRBV6-5
TGTGCCAGCCTCTCACAGGTGAACCACCGCGAGCAGTACTTC
CASLSQVNHREQYF
>TRBD1|TRBJ1-4|NA|TRBV25-1
TGTGCCACTAGACAGGGGGCCAATGAAAAACTGTTTTTT
CATRQGANEKLFF
>TRBD2|TRBJ2-1|NA|TRBV20-1
TGCAGTGCTAGTGACCATTGGACTAGCGGGATCTTCTTC
CSASDHWTSGIFF
>TRBD2|TRBJ2-3|once|TRBV6-5
TGTGCCAGCAAGGCGGGGGGTAGGACAGATACGCAGTATTTT
CASKAGGRTDTQYF
>NA|TRBJ1-4|NA|TRBV30
TGTGCCTGGAGCGTGGGCGGGAATAATGAAAAACTGTTTTTT
CAWSVGGNNEKLFF
>NA|TRBJ1-3|few|TRBV7-9
TGTGCCAGCAGCTTAGGGGGACATTTTGGAAACACCATATATTTT
CASSLGGHFGNTIYF
>TRBD1|TRBJ1-1|few|TRBV6-5
TGTGCCAGCAGTTACCCCACAGGGGACACTGAAGCTTTCTTT
CASSYPTGDTEAFF
>NA|TRBJ1-2|NA|TRBV7-9
TGTGCCAGCAGCTCTACAATTCGACAGCACTATGGCTACACCTTC
CASSSTIRQHYGYTF
>TRBD1|TRBJ1-3|few|TRBV5-4
TGTGCCAGCAGCTCGTTCGGGACAGGCGCTGGAAACACCATATATTTT
CASSSFGTGAGNTIYF
>NA|TRBJ1-2|NA|TRBV5-8
TGTGCCATTACACAGGGAGTGGACTATGGCTACACCTTC
CAITQGVDYGYTF
>NA|TRBJ1-1|NA|TRBV5-1
TGCGCCAGCAGCTTGACAGGGTGGACTGAAGCTTTCTTT
CASSLTGWTEAFF
>NA|TRBJ2-3|NA|TRBV19
TGTGCCAGTACTGGTCGTTACAGGACAAGCACAGATACGCAGTATTTT
CASTGRYRTSTDTQYF
>TRBD1|TRBJ1-2|NA|TRBV9
TGTGCCAGCAGCGTAGCCCCCCGGGACAGGGCCCGATCCCGTTCTAACTATGGCTACACCTTC
CASSVAPRDRARSRSNYGYTF
>NA|TRBJ2-3|NA|TRBV5-1
TGCGCCAGCAGTGACCCCCGGGGGGCTCGCACAGATACGCAGTATTTT
CASSDPRGARTDTQYF
>TRBD1|TRBJ1-2|NA|TRBV9
TGTGCCAGCAGCGTAGGGACAGGTTCCTGGGATGGCTACACCTTC
CASSVGTGSWDGYTF
>NA|TRBJ2-3|NA|TRBV21-1
TGTGCCAGCAGCAAAGCCCCGACAGGCACAGATACGCAGTATTTT
CASSKAPTGTDTQYF
>NA|TRBJ1-1|NA|TRBV25-1
TGTGCCAGCAGTGAATACAGGTACACTGAAGCTTTCTTT
CASSEYRYTEAFF
>TRBD1|TRBJ1-1|NA|TRBV11-2
TGTGCCAGCAGCACCCGGACAGGGCGGGCTGAAGCTTTCTTT
CASSTRTGRAEAFF
>TRBD1|TRBJ1-2|NA|TRBV7-9
TGTGCCAGCAGCCCCCCCCCGAGGGGGCCTAAAGACTATGGCTACACCTTC
CASSPPPRGPKDYGYTF
>TRBD1|TRBJ1-2|NA|TRBV9
TGTGCCAGCAGCGATTCAGGGGGCGGCTATGGCTACACCTTC
CASSDSGGGYGYTF
>NA|TRBJ1-3|NA|TRBV15
TGTGCCACCAGCAGAGTAGACACCATATATTTT
CATSRVDTIYF
>NA|TRBJ1-2|NA|TRBV2
TGTGCCAGCAGTCCGGACAGAACTAACTATGGCTACACCTTC
CASSPDRTNYGYTF
>NA|TRBJ1-6|once|TRBV4-1
TGCGCCAGCAGCCGTCACTACGGGGGGGGTAATTCACCCCTCCACTTT
CASSRHYGGGNSPLHF
>TRBD1|TRBJ1-1|NA|TRBV7-9
TGTGCCAGCAGCGTCCAAGAGGGACAGGCGGGCGGTATTGCTTTCTTT
CASSVQEGQAGGIAFF
>NA|TRBJ1-2|NA|TRBV7-9
TGTGCCAGCAGCTTAGAATTTCGGGGTGGTGATGGCTACACCTTC
CASSLEFRGGDGYTF
>TRBD1|TRBJ1-2|NA|TRBV19
TGTGCCAGTAGCCCGGACAGGGTGAGGGTTGGCTACACCTTC
CASSPDRVRVGYTF
>NA|TRBJ1-3|NA|TRBV6-2/TRBV6-3
TGTGCCAGCAGTTACGAGACTCGGAACACCATATATTTT
CASSYETRNTIYF